The 23 T cell receptor beta chains below all came from one sample that was sequenced in a study of blood T cell repertoires in COVID-19. Produced via immunoSEQ multiplex PCR; TCRdb's table is partial and in-frame only. The sample has about 160,000 clones, approximately 86% seen once. Specimen: peripheral blood. The receptors stem from a woman aged 55-70 years who had recovered from COVID-19.

The chain links TRBV18 to TRBJ2-5; the D gene is possibly TRBD1 (5 bases). Germline-derived CDR1 and CDR2 are KGHSH and LQKENI. The V gene lost 6 bases and the J gene lost 1 base, with 6 bases spanning the gap. The CDR3 extends over 12 amino acids. DNA of the CDR3: TGTGCCAGCTCTGACAGCCAAGAGACCCAGTACTTC. Protein sequence: CASSDSQETQYF. The full variable domain, in which reference TRBV18 and TRBJ2-5 provide the parts outside the CDR3, is NAGVMQNPRHLVRRRGQEARLRCSPMKGHSHVYWYRQLPEEGLKFMVYLQKENIIDESGMPKERFSAEFPKEGPSILRIQQVVRGDSAAYFCASSDSQETQYFGPGTRLLVL.

The chain carries TRBV3-1 (or the pseudogene TRBV3-2) and TRBJ2-7, with TRBD1 identical over 9 bases. This CDR3 comprises 14 residues. J lost 3 bases, V lost 3 bases, and 3 bases had no gene match. CDR1 LGHDT and CDR2 YNNKEL come from the germline V gene (reference sequence). CDR3: CASSQGDRVYEQYF. The CDR3 nucleotides are TGTGCCAGCAGCCAGGGGGACAGGGTCTACGAGCAGTACTTC.

This clone was counted at least ten times. The J gene is TRBJ1-5, the V gene TRBV4-1; D gene ambiguous. V lost 10 bases to trimming and J lost 9 bases, with 13 bases between them. The CDR3 covers 11 residues. Germline CDR1 and CDR2: MGHRA and YSYEKL. CDR3 in DNA: TGCGCCACCGGAGGTCCGGGGCCCCAGCATTTT. Translating gives CATGGPGPQHF.

The gene calls are TRBV18 and TRBJ2-7; TRBD2 agrees at 10 bases. The CDR3 has 15 residues. V shed 6 bases and J 3 bases; nucleotides not matched to a gene: 8. Germline lookup yields CDR1 KGHSH and CDR2 LQKENI. The CDR3 here is CASSSLAGANYEQYF. CDR3 bases: TGTGCCAGCTCTTCTCTAGCGGGGGCCAACTACGAGCAGTACTTC.

The chain carries TRBV19 and TRBJ2-1, with 7 positions matching TRBD2. V lost 6 bases, J lost 0 bases, and 2 bases stayed unmatched. Germline V gene sequence: CDR1 LNHDA, CDR2 SQIVND (reference sequence). The CDR3 spans 14 residues. The CDR3 protein is CASRRGSSYNEQFF. The CDR3 nucleotides read TGTGCCAGTAGGCGGGGGAGCTCCTACAATGAGCAGTTCTTC.

The genes are TRBV15 and TRBJ1-1, with D maybe TRBD1 (5 bases). V was cut by 4 bases and J by 1 base, with 10 bases left in between. There are 14 residues in the CDR3. CDR1 is LNHNV, CDR2 YYDKDF, per germline (reference sequence). The CDR3, as DNA: TGTGCCACCAGCAAATCAAGGGGGAACACTGAAGCTTTCTTT. The encoded protein is CATSKSRGNTEAFF.

The genes are TRBV4-1 and TRBJ1-1; 7 positions match TRBD1. Germline trimming cut 5 bases from V and 1 base from J; bases unmatched to any gene: 1. The CDR3 runs to 13 residues. Germline V gene lookup returns CDR1 MGHRA and CDR2 YSYEKL. This CDR3 reads CASSRQGNTEAFF. The CDR3 DNA is TGCGCCAGCAGCAGACAGGGGAACACTGAAGCTTTCTTT.

This chain uses TRBV6-5 with TRBJ2-7; TRBD1 agrees at 7 bases. The CDR3 has 14 amino acids. CDR1 is MNHEY, CDR2 SVGAGI, per germline. The V and J ends lost 8 bases and 7 bases, in that order; junction bases with no gene match: 14. The CDR3 sequence is CASDPGTDYEEQYF. In DNA, the CDR3 is TGTGCCAGCGACCCCGGGACAGACTACGAAGAGCAGTACTTC.

This chain uses TRBV27 with TRBJ2-5; no clear D. The CDR3 has 15 amino acids. Germline lookup yields CDR1 MNHEY and CDR2 SMNVEV (reference sequence). The ends were cut back, 8 bases at V and 5 bases at J, with 21 bases in the middle. The CDR3 bases are TGTGCCAGCTACTACTATCTCCAGCGCTGCGAGACCCAGTACTTC. Its protein product is CASYYYLQRCETQYF.

The chain combines TRBV28 with TRBJ1-4; D may be TRBD1 (5 bases). In germline, CDR1 is MDHEN, CDR2 SYDVKM. CDR3 length: 15 residues. Between the trimmed V and J ends, which lost 5 bases and 5 bases, there was a span of 15 bases. This CDR3 is CASSGRAYANEKLFF. The CDR3 nucleotides are TGTGCCAGCAGTGGCAGGGCTTACGCCAATGAAAAACTGTTTTTT.

A few counts support this clone. The V call is TRBV9, the J call TRBJ2-3; D is unresolved. This CDR3 comprises 15 residues. The V gene lost 4 bases and the J gene lost 4 bases, with 16 bases spanning the gap. Germline CDR1 and CDR2: SGDLS and YYNGEE. CDR3 region: CASSRSGLSSDTQYF. CDR3 coding DNA: TGTGCCAGCAGCAGGTCCGGGTTATCCTCAGATACGCAGTATTTT.

The chain carries TRBV7-9 and TRBJ1-2, with 7 positions matching TRBD1. Germline V lookup: CDR1 SEHNR, CDR2 FQNEAQ (reference sequence). V was pared by 4 bases and J by 3 bases, with 8 bases of the junction left unmatched. CDR3 size: 15 residues. This CDR3 is CASSSRQGGDYGYTF. CDR3 coding DNA: TGTGCCAGCAGCTCCCGACAGGGAGGAGACTATGGCTACACCTTC.

The chain couples TRBV5-1 to TRBJ2-7; 9 nucleotides line up with TRBD1. CDR1 and CDR2 from the germline V gene are SGHRS and YFSETQ. The CDR3 length is 13 residues. V lost 4 bases to trimming and J lost 4 bases; unmatched junction nucleotides: 3. The CDR3 sequence: CASSPTGGYEQYF. In DNA, the CDR3 is TGCGCCAGCAGCCCGACAGGGGGATACGAGCAGTACTTC.

This chain connects TRBV7-6 to TRBJ2-1; 9 nucleotides agree with TRBD2. The V gene's germline CDR1 is SGHVS and CDR2 FNYEAQ. This CDR3 comprises 15 residues. The V segment lost 5 bases and the J segment 4 bases; nucleotides outside the gene matches: 6. The CDR3 nucleotides are TGTGCCAGCAGCCGTAGCGGGGGAGAATACAATGAGCAGTTCTTC. Amino acids: CASSRSGGEYNEQFF.

The chain has TRBV9 and TRBJ2-3; D may be TRBD2 (7 bases). V was shortened by 3 bases and J by 0 bases, with 17 bases between the two germline ends. The CDR3 extends over 17 amino acids. Per germline, CDR1 SGDLS and CDR2 YYNGEE. CDR3 DNA: TGTGCCAGCAGCGAGGGCGGGGGACAAACTAGCACAGATACGCAGTATTTT. Its translation: CASSEGGGQTSTDTQYF.

CDR3 residues: CASSLAEISSYEQYF. In nucleotides, the CDR3 is TGTGCCAGCAGCTTGGCCGAGATTTCCTCCTACGAGCAGTACTTC. V usage is TRBV5-5 and J usage is TRBJ2-7; D uncertain. CDR3 length: 15 amino acids. V was cut by 0 bases and J by 0 bases, with 10 bases left in between. CDR1 and CDR2 from the germline V gene are SGHKS and YYEKEE (reference sequence).

The J gene is TRBJ2-1, the V gene TRBV6-5, with TRBD1 identical over 11 bases. Per the germline V gene, CDR1 is MNHEY and CDR2 is SVGAGI. V shed 6 bases, J shed 7 bases, and the junction held 2 bases outside the gene matches. This CDR3 region has 13 residues. The CDR3 loop reads CASRGQGGNEQFF. DNA of the CDR3: TGTGCCAGCAGGGGACAGGGGGGTAATGAGCAGTTCTTC.

The rearrangement joins TRBV19 to TRBJ2-1, with D hard to call. Germline V gene lookup returns CDR1 LNHDA and CDR2 SQIVND (reference sequence). Trimming removed 3 bases from V and 13 bases from J, with 19 bases in between. CDR3 length: 14 residues. CDR3 in amino acids: CASSIVSVSKSQFF. Written as DNA, the CDR3 is TGTGCCAGTAGTATCGTTTCGGTTTCGAAGTCCCAGTTCTTC.

V usage is TRBV27 and J usage is TRBJ2-7; D remains unclear. Trimming took 8 bases from V and 0 from J, leaving 11 bases between them. The CDR3 is 13 residues long. Germline V gene sequence: CDR1 MNHEY, CDR2 SMNVEV (reference sequence). The CDR3 region is CASASSGSYEQYF. CDR3 coding DNA: TGTGCCAGCGCCTCATCGGGCTCCTACGAGCAGTACTTC.

The CDR3 region has the DNA TGCGCCAGCAGCTTGGAAACTCGTAATTCACCCCTCCACTTT. Residues: CASSLETRNSPLHF. The chain uses TRBV5-1 and TRBJ1-6, with D uncertain. Trimming shortened V by 0 bases and J by 6 bases, and 7 bases separated the two germline ends. Germline V gene lookup returns CDR1 SGHRS and CDR2 YFSETQ. CDR3 length equals 14 residues.

The chain links TRBV2 to TRBJ1-2; TRBD1 aligns across 8 bases. Trimming cost V 10 bases and J 3 bases; bases outside gene matches: 7. The germline V gene encodes CDR1 SNHLY and CDR2 FYNNEI. The CDR3 loop spans 13 amino acids. CDR3 coding DNA: TGTGCCAATACGGCACAGGGGGACTATGGCTACACCTTC. It is translated as CANTAQGDYGYTF.

This clone was recorded once. The V and J genes are TRBV27 and TRBJ1-1; TRBD1 might be the D (6 bases). Trimming removed 6 bases at V and 3 bases at J, with 17 bases between. Germline CDR1 reads MNHEY; CDR2 reads SMNVEV (reference sequence). This CDR3 is built from 15 residues. This chain's CDR3 is CASSPGGGGDTEAFF. Written as DNA, the CDR3 is TGTGCCAGCAGCCCAGGCGGGGGCGGGGACACTGAAGCTTTCTTT.

The chain couples TRBV9 to TRBJ2-3; TRBD2 matches at 8 bases. This CDR3 is 15 amino acids long. V lost 0 bases and J lost 2; bases outside the gene matches: 2. CDR1 and CDR2 (germline): SGDLS, YYNGEE. CDR3 amino acids: CASSVERGNTDTQYF. The CDR3 DNA reads as TGTGCCAGCAGCGTAGAGCGGGGGAACACAGATACGCAGTATTTT.